A single sample is the source of the 27 T cell receptor beta chains below, sequenced in a study of cytotoxic CD8 clonotypes in ibrutinib-treated CLL. Profiled with immunoSEQ multiplex PCR; TCRdb holds only in-frame clones, not every one. The repertoire has some 80,000 clones, roughly 77% of them found once; the top ten carry approximately 5.1%. The sample here was PBMCs, taken after 12 months of ibrutinib treatment. Every receptor here comes from a human donor with chronic lymphocytic leukemia.

The chain links TRBV9 to TRBJ1-2, with D perhaps matching TRBD1 (6 bases). Germline lookup yields CDR1 SGDLS and CDR2 YYNGEE. The CDR3 is made up of 13 amino acids. Trimming cost V 0 bases and J 5 bases, with 8 bases left between them. CDR3 coding DNA: TGTGCCAGCAGCGTAGGGGGGCTTTATGGCTACACCTTC. It encodes CASSVGGLYGYTF.

This sequence joins TRBV7-3 and TRBJ2-3; D possibly matches TRBD1 or TRBD2 (5 bases each). This CDR3 has 13 residues. Germline-derived CDR1 and CDR2 are SGHTA and FQGTGA. V dropped 0 bases and J dropped 13 bases, with 14 bases sitting between them. The CDR3 nucleotides are TGTGCCAGCAGCTTAACCGGGACCACCCCTGAGTATTTT. It specifies CASSLTGTTPEYF.

The chain is built from TRBV7-2 and TRBJ2-3, with 12 positions matching TRBD2. Germline V gene data show CDR1 as SGHTA and CDR2 as FQGNSA. V was pared by 7 bases and J by 3 bases, with 8 bases of the junction left unmatched. The CDR3 consists of 16 residues. In DNA, the CDR3 is TGTGCCAGCACCCCACGACTAGCGGGGGAAACAGATACGCAGTATTTT. This translates into CASTPRLAGETDTQYF.

The chain uses TRBV28 and TRBJ1-4, with D perhaps matching TRBD1 (6 bases). CDR1 is MDHEN, CDR2 SYDVKM, per germline. Between the trimmed V and J ends, which lost 6 bases and 4 bases, there was a span of 15 bases. The CDR3 runs to 15 residues. The chain's CDR3 is CASRTNRDINEKLFF. The CDR3 DNA is TGTGCCAGCAGAACCAACCGGGACATTAATGAAAAACTGTTTTTT.

This chain connects TRBV7-8 to TRBJ2-7, with 7 bases fitting TRBD1. Trimming at V came to 5 bases and at J to 3 bases, leaving 7 bases not matched to a gene. The CDR3 spans 14 residues. The V gene's germline CDR1 is SGHVS and CDR2 FQNEAQ. The DNA of the CDR3 is TGTGCCAGCAGCCCCTTGACAGGGCGCTACGAGCAGTACTTC. Translating gives CASSPLTGRYEQYF.

The chain combines TRBV5-6 with TRBJ1-2, with TRBD1 matching over 7 bases. This CDR3 has 14 amino acids. Losses at the gene ends were 5 bases for V and 6 bases for J; bases not matched to a gene: 10. Germline assignment: CDR1 SGHDT and CDR2 YYEEEE. The CDR3 protein is CASRRQGDGNGYTF. CDR3 nucleotides: TGTGCCAGCAGGCGTCAGGGGGACGGTAATGGCTACACCTTC.

The CDR3 loop is CASSFLTKRNEQFF. In DNA, the CDR3 is TGTGCCAGCAGCTTCCTGACTAAGCGCAATGAGCAGTTCTTC. The chain uses TRBV5-6 and TRBJ2-1; weak D call: TRBD2 (5 bases). Trimming took 2 bases from V and 6 from J, leaving 12 bases between them. The CDR3 is 14 amino acids. The germline CDR1 and CDR2 sequences are SGHDT and YYEEEE.

The chain employs TRBV19 and TRBJ1-2; 11 bases are shared with TRBD1. The CDR3 is 14 residues long. Looked up from germline, CDR1 is LNHDA and CDR2 is SQIVND (reference sequence). V trimming: 3 bases; J trimming: 8 bases; junction bases outside the gene matches: 5. The DNA of the CDR3 is TGTGCCAGTAGTATGGGACAGGGGGTTCGCGGCTACACCTTC. Amino acids: CASSMGQGVRGYTF.

V usage is TRBV4-2 and J usage is TRBJ2-5; D may correspond to TRBD1 or TRBD2 (5 bases each). V was clipped by 6 bases and J by 1 base, with 12 bases between them. CDR1 is LGHNA, CDR2 YNFKEQ, per germline. This CDR3 has 14 residues. The CDR3 nucleotides read TGTGCCAGCAGTGCCGGGGCGGTCCAAGAGACCCAGTACTTC. It is translated as CASSAGAVQETQYF.

The chain carries TRBV7-8 and TRBJ1-5; 12 nucleotides match TRBD1. The germline CDR1 and CDR2 sequences are SGHVS and FQNEAQ. The junction had 3 bases not matched to a gene; V was cut back by 2 bases and J by 7 bases. The CDR3 is 15 residues long. This CDR3 is CASSLTGTGGQPQHF. For the CDR3, the DNA is TGTGCCAGCAGCTTAACCGGGACAGGGGGCCAGCCCCAGCATTTT. Using reference TRBV7-8 and TRBJ1-5 for the parts outside the CDR3, the full variable domain is GAGVSQSPRYKVAKRGQDVALRCDPISGHVSLFWYQQALGQGPEFLTYFQNEAQLDKSGLPSDRFFAERPEGSVSTLKIQRTQQEDSAVYLCASSLTGTGGQPQHFGDGTRLSIL.

The chain is built from TRBV7-2 and TRBJ1-3, with D possibly TRBD1 on 5 matching bases. The CDR3 covers 14 residues. Germline CDR1 is SGHTA and CDR2 is FQGNSA. V lost 7 bases to trimming and J lost 4 bases, with 14 bases between them. The CDR3 is CASMVGGVGNTIYF. CDR3 nucleotides: TGTGCCAGCATGGTGGGGGGGGTCGGAAACACCATATATTTT.

This chain connects TRBV19 to TRBJ2-1; either TRBD1 or TRBD2 may fit D (5 bases each). Trimming pared 1 base from V and 9 bases from J, leaving 16 bases between. CDR3 size: 15 residues. Germline CDR1 and CDR2: LNHDA and SQIVND (reference sequence). The CDR3 sequence is CASSIAGAPGSEQFF. The DNA of the CDR3 is TGTGCCAGTAGTATAGCCGGGGCCCCAGGTAGTGAGCAGTTCTTC.

This clone has a single count. The sample holds other DNA sequences that translate to the same CDR3. The chain has TRBV18 and TRBJ2-5; perhaps TRBD2 as D (5 bases). Trimming removed 3 bases at V and 5 bases at J, with 10 bases between. Germline V gene data show CDR1 as KGHSH and CDR2 as LQKENI. The CDR3 covers 13 residues. The DNA of the CDR3 is TGTGCCAGCTCACCGGCTAGCTGGGAGACCCAGTACTTC. It is translated as CASSPASWETQYF.

This chain joins TRBV7-9 and TRBJ2-7, with unresolved D. V dropped 5 bases and J dropped 6 bases, with 11 bases sitting between them. This CDR3 spans 12 amino acids. Per germline, CDR1 SEHNR and CDR2 FQNEAQ (reference sequence). CDR3 amino acids: CASSPGTGEQYF. CDR3 nucleotide sequence: TGTGCCAGCAGCCCCGGTACCGGCGAGCAGTACTTC. The variable domain in full, with the rest retrieved from reference TRBV7-9 and TRBJ2-7, is DTGVSQNPRHKITKRGQNVTFRCDPISEHNRLYWYRQTLGQGPEFLTYFQNEAQLEKSRLLSDRFSAERPKGSFSTLEIQRTEQGDSAMYLCASSPGTGEQYFGPGTRLTVT.

This chain joins TRBV28 and TRBJ1-3; D unclear. This CDR3 is built from 14 residues. V dropped 6 bases and J dropped 0 bases, with 9 bases sitting between them. The germline V gene encodes CDR1 MDHEN and CDR2 SYDVKM. The CDR3 DNA sequence: TGTGCCAGCAGAGTTTTCGGCTCTGGAAACACCATATATTTT. It specifies CASRVFGSGNTIYF.

This clone has a single count. The chain carries TRBV4-3 and TRBJ2-5; TRBD2 aligns across 12 bases. The CDR3 length is 16 residues. Germline trimming cut 1 base from V and 4 bases from J; bases unmatched to any gene: 4. Germline values: CDR1 LGHNA, CDR2 YSLEER. CDR3 sequence (DNA): TGCGCCAGCAGCCAAGCACTAGCGGGAGGTCCAGAGACCCAGTACTTC. Its translation: CASSQALAGGPETQYF.

J is TRBJ1-2 and V is TRBV7-3, with 7 bases matching TRBD1. The CDR3 spans 16 residues. CDR1 and CDR2 (germline): SGHTA, FQGTGA. Trimming took 4 bases from V and 7 from J; bases not matched to a gene: 15. CDR3: CASSWDGGGEWGGYTF. The DNA of the CDR3 is TGTGCCAGCAGCTGGGACGGAGGGGGCGAATGGGGTGGCTACACCTTC.

This rearrangement joins TRBV6-5 to TRBJ2-1; 15 bases agree with TRBD2. The CDR3 runs 16 residues. Trimming at V came to 2 bases and at J to 9 bases, leaving 5 bases not matched to a gene. The V gene's germline CDR1 is MNHEY and CDR2 SVGAGI. The CDR3 region has the DNA TGTGCCAGCAGTTACGGACTAGCGGGAGGGCCGGGTGAGCAGTTCTTC. This codes for CASSYGLAGGPGEQFF.

This chain links TRBV5-1 with TRBJ1-1, with 7 bases that match TRBD1. Unmatched junction bases numbered 8, after V lost 4 bases and J lost 11 bases. CDR3 size: 12 residues. Germline loops: CDR1 SGHRS, CDR2 YFSETQ. This chain's CDR3 is CASSHRQGRAFF. The CDR3 DNA follows: TGCGCCAGCAGCCACCGACAGGGCAGGGCTTTCTTT.

The genes are TRBV10-3 and TRBJ1-1, with 7 bases lining up with TRBD1. The germline CDR1 and CDR2 sequences are ENHRY and SYGVKD. This CDR3 spans 17 amino acids. V lost 2 bases, J lost 4 bases, and 13 bases stayed unmatched. The CDR3 loop is CAISEPPGRGQVTEAFF. The CDR3 DNA sequence: TGTGCCATCAGTGAGCCCCCGGGGAGGGGGCAGGTCACTGAAGCTTTCTTT.

The V and J genes are TRBV9 and TRBJ2-7; 10 nucleotides align to TRBD1. Germline V CDR1 and CDR2: SGDLS, YYNGEE. This CDR3 comprises 14 residues. The V gene end was trimmed by 4 bases and the J gene end by 2 bases; junction bases not matched to a gene: 3. The CDR3 loop reads CASSPDRGAYEQYF. CDR3 nucleotide sequence: TGTGCCAGCAGCCCGGACAGGGGGGCCTACGAGCAGTACTTC.

This clone was counted only a few times. V gene TRBV27 combines with J gene TRBJ2-3; 8 bases are shared with TRBD2. This CDR3 contains 16 residues. V lost 1 base to trimming and J lost 6 bases; unmatched junction nucleotides: 9. Germline CDR1 and CDR2: MNHEY and SMNVEV (reference sequence). For the CDR3, the DNA is TGTGCCAGCAGTTTATTTGGTCTAGCGGGTGCCGATACGCAGTATTTT. Protein sequence: CASSLFGLAGADTQYF.

This CDR3 reads CASSPPAGGQYF. The CDR3, as DNA: TGTGCCAGTAGTCCCCCCGCGGGTGGGCAGTACTTC. The genes are TRBV19 and TRBJ2-7; perhaps TRBD2 as D (5 bases). The CDR3 is 12 residues long. CDR1 and CDR2 (germline): LNHDA, SQIVND (reference sequence). The V gene lost 5 bases and the J gene lost 9 bases, with 14 bases spanning the gap. Full variable domain (outside the CDR3, taken from reference TRBV19 and TRBJ2-7): DGGITQSPKYLFRKEGQNVTLSCEQNLNHDAMYWYRQDPGQGLRLIYYSQIVNDFQKGDIAEGYSVSREKKESFPLTVTSAQKNPTAFYLCASSPPAGGQYFGPGTRLTVT.

This chain joins TRBV7-8 and TRBJ2-3; D is uncertain. The V end was cut by 2 bases, the J end by 6 bases, with 3 bases between. This CDR3 region has 11 residues. In germline, CDR1 is SGHVS, CDR2 FQNEAQ. This CDR3 is CASSLWDTQYF. In DNA form, the CDR3 reads TGTGCCAGCAGCTTATGGGATACGCAGTATTTT.

V gene TRBV10-3 combines with J gene TRBJ2-7, with D unresolved. CDR3 length equals 13 residues. Germline V gene lookup returns CDR1 ENHRY and CDR2 SYGVKD. The germline V and J ends were trimmed by 4 bases and 0 bases, with 7 bases remaining between them. The CDR3 DNA reads TGTGCCATCAGTGCCTACAGCTCCTACGAGCAGTACTTC. This translates into CAISAYSSYEQYF.

The V call is TRBV7-9, the J call TRBJ1-5; the D is unclear. V was cut by 1 base and J by 5 bases, with 12 bases left in between. Germline values: CDR1 SEHNR, CDR2 FQNEAQ (reference sequence). This CDR3 contains 15 residues. CDR3: CASSLGPSLHQPQHF. Written as DNA, the CDR3 is TGTGCCAGCAGCTTAGGCCCATCCCTTCATCAGCCCCAGCATTTT.

This clone was observed a handful of times. The chain is built from TRBV7-2 and TRBJ1-2; perhaps TRBD1 as D (5 bases). Germline CDR1 SGHTA, CDR2 FQGNSA. This CDR3 contains 12 residues. Between the trimmed V and J ends, which lost 6 bases and 4 bases, there was a span of 9 bases. CDR3 loop: CASRGGPYGYTF. CDR3 coding DNA: TGTGCCAGCAGGGGGGGACCCTATGGCTACACCTTC.